The next 20 T cell receptor beta chains were all read from a single sample in a study of OX40 agonist ivuxolimab in advanced cancers. Library preparation used the immunoSEQ multiplex PCR assay. Held by TCRdb, this immuneACCESS table contains in-frame sequences only and omits some clones. Under half of the omission traces to an unresolved V gene where checked; the cause of the rest is unknown. The sample table records 60,000 to 85,000 clones; 94% of these occur just once. Roughly 20% of the sample belongs to the ten largest clones. Material: CD4+ or CD8+ T cells sorted from blood, obtained in a trial of the OX40 agonist ivuxolimab. These receptors all stem from an adult with an advanced solid tumor such as melanoma, head and neck, liver or kidney cancer.

This rearrangement joins TRBV5-1 to TRBJ2-1; 9 positions agree with TRBD2. The V segment lost 0 bases and the J segment 4 bases; nucleotides outside the gene matches: 5. The CDR3 length is 16 residues. Germline CDR1 and CDR2: SGHRS and YFSETQ. This CDR3 reads CASSLEASGTYNEQFF. CDR3 in DNA: TGCGCCAGCAGCTTGGAAGCTAGCGGGACATACAATGAGCAGTTCTTC.

This rearrangement joins TRBV9 to TRBJ2-1, with D possibly matching TRBD2 (6 bases). Germline V gives CDR1 SGDLS, CDR2 YYNGEE. Trimming left V 4 bases short and J 3 bases short, with 11 bases between. The CDR3 runs to 14 residues. CDR3 sequence (DNA): TGTGCCAGCAGCCTCCGGGACTTCTACAATGAGCAGTTCTTC. Its translation is CASSLRDFYNEQFF.

The chain is built from TRBV19 and TRBJ2-1; the match to TRBD2 covers 10 bases. Germline V gene sequence: CDR1 LNHDA, CDR2 SQIVND (reference sequence). The CDR3 sequence is 13 residues long. Germline trimming cut 9 bases from V and 4 bases from J; bases unmatched to any gene: 3. In DNA, the CDR3 is TGTGCCAGCTCGACTAGCGGGTACAATGAGCAGTTCTTC. Amino acid sequence: CASSTSGYNEQFF.

CDR3 sequence: CASSSTNNEQFF. The DNA for the CDR3 is TGTGCCAGCAGTTCCACTAACAATGAGCAGTTCTTC. The chain links TRBV6-5 to TRBJ2-1, with D unresolved. Trimming shortened V by 4 bases and J by 5 bases, and 6 bases separated the two germline ends. This CDR3 is built from 12 residues. Germline-derived CDR1 and CDR2 are MNHEY and SVGAGI.

The chain combines TRBV27 with TRBJ2-1; 7 nucleotides align to TRBD1. The J segment lost 8 bases and the V segment lost 6 bases, leaving 10 bases of the junction unmatched. The germline CDR1 and CDR2 sequences are MNHEY and SMNVEV (reference sequence). The CDR3 contains 14 residues. The CDR3 sequence is CASSRTGRTDEQFF. The CDR3 DNA is TGTGCCAGCAGCCGGACAGGACGTACGGATGAGCAGTTCTTC.

The gene calls are TRBV6-5 and TRBJ1-5, with TRBD1 as a possible D gene (5 bases). Germline loops: CDR1 MNHEY, CDR2 SVGAGI. The V and J ends lost 7 bases and 1 base respectively, with 11 bases between them. CDR3 length equals 14 residues. The CDR3 DNA reads TGTGCCAGCACCCCGGGGGGAAGCAATCAGCCCCAGCATTTT. It yields the protein CASTPGGSNQPQHF.

The chain recombines TRBV5-6 with TRBJ2-2; weak D call: TRBD2 (6 bases). The CDR3 spans 14 residues. Trimming stripped 6 bases from V and 7 bases from J, with 16 bases between. Germline loops: CDR1 SGHDT, CDR2 YYEEEE. As DNA, the CDR3 is TGTGCCAGCACCGACGGTCCGGGGGACGGGGAGCTGTTTTTT. Translation gives CASTDGPGDGELFF.

V gene TRBV4-1 combines with J gene TRBJ2-7, with TRBD2 identical over 12 bases. V shed 4 bases, J shed 2 bases, and the junction held 3 bases outside the gene matches. The CDR3 consists of 15 residues. CDR1 is MGHRA, CDR2 YSYEKL, per germline. The CDR3 nucleotides are TGCGCCAGCAGCCCTACTAGCGGGGGGCCCTACGAGCAGTACTTC. It translates to CASSPTSGGPYEQYF.

The V and J genes are TRBV4-3 and TRBJ2-7; possible D gene TRBD1, 5 bases. Trimming cost V 0 bases and J 1 base, with 16 bases left between them. The germline V gene has CDR1 LGHNA and CDR2 YSLEER. The CDR3 runs 17 residues. The CDR3 protein is CASSQDGAGYASYEQYF. CDR3 nucleotide sequence: TGCGCCAGCAGCCAAGATGGGGCAGGGTATGCATCCTACGAGCAGTACTTC.

J is TRBJ2-1 and V is TRBV5-6; D is unresolved. The CDR3 is 15 amino acids. The V end was cut by 3 bases, the J end by 0 bases, with 10 bases between. Germline V gene lookup returns CDR1 SGHDT and CDR2 YYEEEE. The DNA of the CDR3 is TGTGCCAGCAGCTGGACCGTAAGCTCCTACAATGAGCAGTTCTTC. Amino acids: CASSWTVSSYNEQFF.

This sequence joins TRBV6-1 and TRBJ1-4; D might be TRBD1 (5 bases). Between the trimmed V and J ends, which lost 4 bases and 4 bases, there was a span of 13 bases. The CDR3 has 15 amino acids. Germline V lookup: CDR1 MNHNS, CDR2 SASEGT. CDR3 sequence: CASSAPRGNNEKLFF. As DNA, the CDR3 is TGTGCCAGCAGTGCGCCAAGGGGAAATAATGAAAAACTGTTTTTT.

The chain links TRBV6-1 to TRBJ2-2; 7 bases map to TRBD1. Germline CDR1 reads MNHNS; CDR2 reads SASEGT. Trimming at V came to 6 bases and at J to 3 bases, leaving 4 bases not matched to a gene. This CDR3 has 14 amino acids. The CDR3: CASRNRGDTGELFF. The DNA of the CDR3 is TGTGCCAGCAGGAACAGGGGCGACACCGGGGAGCTGTTTTTT.

This chain links TRBV7-9 with TRBJ2-3; 11 bases line up with TRBD2. The CDR3 is 15 amino acids. V lost 5 bases and J lost 6; bases outside the gene matches: 7. Looked up from germline, CDR1 is SEHNR and CDR2 is FQNEAQ (reference sequence). CDR3 region: CASSPRGLAADTQYF. CDR3 coding DNA: TGTGCCAGCAGCCCACGGGGACTAGCGGCGGATACGCAGTATTTT.

CDR3 region: CASSPQGDPASYEQYF. The CDR3 region has the DNA TGCGCCAGCAGCCCCCAAGGGGACCCAGCCTCCTACGAGCAGTACTTC. This rearrangement joins TRBV4-1 to TRBJ2-7; either TRBD1 or TRBD2 may supply D (5 bases each). Trimming took off 4 bases at V and 0 bases at J, with 16 bases between the two ends. The CDR3 spans 16 residues. The V gene's germline CDR1 is MGHRA and CDR2 YSYEKL.

The chain employs TRBV19 and TRBJ1-5, with a tentative D call TRBD1 (5 bases). There are 15 residues in the CDR3. The V gene lost 3 bases and the J gene lost 1 base, with 10 bases spanning the gap. From germline, CDR1 is LNHDA and CDR2 SQIVND (reference sequence). The CDR3 sequence is CASSIWEGSNQPQHF. CDR3 in DNA: TGTGCCAGTAGTATTTGGGAGGGGAGCAATCAGCCCCAGCATTTT.

The V and J genes are TRBV7-9 and TRBJ1-2, with a possible D match to TRBD1 (5 bases). V lost 1 base and J 0 bases, leaving 12 bases between the germline ends. This CDR3 spans 16 amino acids. Germline CDR1 SEHNR, CDR2 FQNEAQ (reference sequence). Written as DNA, the CDR3 is TGTGCCAGCAGCTTAGTCGGGGGGAACACTAACTATGGCTACACCTTC. Its translation: CASSLVGGNTNYGYTF.

About this clone: A junction boundary mismatches the germline segment, possibly from a read error. The V call is TRBV6-5, the J call TRBJ1-2, with 9 bases identical to TRBD1. Looked up from germline, CDR1 is MNHEY and CDR2 is SVGAGI. The CDR3 sequence is 14 residues long. The CDR3 nucleotides read TGTGCCATCAGTGAGGGACAGGGAGGCTATGGCTACACCTTC. It codes for CAISEGQGGYGYTF.

The chain's CDR3 is CASVTAGDNYGYTF. DNA of the CDR3: TGTGCCAGCGTAACTGCAGGAGATAACTATGGCTACACCTTC. The chain is built from TRBV28 and TRBJ1-2; the D is unclear. Germline V CDR1 and CDR2: MDHEN, SYDVKM. V was cut by 8 bases and J by 1 base, with 14 bases left in between. The CDR3 runs 14 residues.

The V gene is TRBV19, the J gene TRBJ1-1, with TRBD1 matching 11 bases. CDR1 is LNHDA and CDR2 is SQIVND in the germline V gene (reference sequence). The CDR3 has 16 amino acids. V was clipped by 3 bases and J by 7 bases; unmatched bases: 10. The CDR3 spells CASSIPAPGQGGEAFF. The CDR3 DNA follows: TGTGCCAGTAGTATTCCCGCTCCGGGACAGGGGGGTGAAGCTTTCTTT.

V gene TRBV4-3 combines with J gene TRBJ2-2; D not resolved. Germline V gives CDR1 LGHNA, CDR2 YSLEER. The ends were cut back, 0 bases at V and 6 bases at J, with 11 bases in the middle. The CDR3 is made up of 15 amino acids. CDR3 region: CASSQDPTDSGELFF. In DNA form, the CDR3 reads TGCGCCAGCAGCCAAGATCCAACAGACTCCGGGGAGCTGTTTTTT.